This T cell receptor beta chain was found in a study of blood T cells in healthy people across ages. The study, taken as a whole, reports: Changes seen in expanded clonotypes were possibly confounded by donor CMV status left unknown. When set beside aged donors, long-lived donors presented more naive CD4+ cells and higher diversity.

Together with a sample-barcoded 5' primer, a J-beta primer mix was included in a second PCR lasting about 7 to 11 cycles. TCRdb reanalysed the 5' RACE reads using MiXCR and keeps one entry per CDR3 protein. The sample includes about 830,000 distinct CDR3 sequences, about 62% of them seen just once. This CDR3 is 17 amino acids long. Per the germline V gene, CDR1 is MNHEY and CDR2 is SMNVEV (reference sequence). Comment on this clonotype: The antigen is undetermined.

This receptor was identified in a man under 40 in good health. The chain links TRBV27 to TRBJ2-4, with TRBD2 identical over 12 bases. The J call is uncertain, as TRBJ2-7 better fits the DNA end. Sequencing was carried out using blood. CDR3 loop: CASSPQPSGGAAYEQYF. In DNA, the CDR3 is TGTGCCAGCAGTCCTCAACCTAGCGGGGGGGCCGCCTACGAGCAGTACTTC.